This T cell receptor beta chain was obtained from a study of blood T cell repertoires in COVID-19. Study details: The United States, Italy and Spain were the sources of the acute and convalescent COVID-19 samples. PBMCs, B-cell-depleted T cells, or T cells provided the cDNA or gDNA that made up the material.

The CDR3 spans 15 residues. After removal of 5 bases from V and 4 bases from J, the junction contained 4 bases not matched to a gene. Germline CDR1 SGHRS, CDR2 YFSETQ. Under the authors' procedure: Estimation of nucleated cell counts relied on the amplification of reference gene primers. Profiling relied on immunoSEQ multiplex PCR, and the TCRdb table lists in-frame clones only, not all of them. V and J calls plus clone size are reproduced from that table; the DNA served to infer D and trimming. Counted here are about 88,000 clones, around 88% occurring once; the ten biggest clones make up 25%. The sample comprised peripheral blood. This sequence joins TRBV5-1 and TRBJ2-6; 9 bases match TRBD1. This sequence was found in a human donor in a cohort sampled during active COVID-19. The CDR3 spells CASRWTGDGANVLTF. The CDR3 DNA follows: TGCGCCAGCAGGTGGACAGGGGACGGGGCCAACGTCCTGACTTTC.